Below, 15 T cell receptor beta chains from the same sample are listed, as sequenced in a study of T cell responses to AZD1222 COVID-19 vaccine. Generated by immunoSEQ multiplex PCR, the TCRdb table keeps only in-frame clones and is missing some. The data show about 84,000 clones, around nine tenths seen once. The starting material was peripheral blood, obtained on day 0 of AZD1222 vaccination. The receptors originated from an adult in good health.

As DNA, the CDR3 is TGTGCCAGCGCCGAAAGGGGGCGGGAGGTGTTTTTT. Amino acids: CASAERGREVFF. V and J are TRBV11-2 and TRBJ1-4; 7 bases are shared with TRBD1. With 8 bases clipped from V and 15 bases from J, the junction kept 12 bases outside the gene matches. Germline V gene data show CDR1 as SGHAT and CDR2 as FQNNGV. CDR3 length equals 12 residues.

The V and J genes are TRBV9 and TRBJ2-3, with 7 nucleotides matching TRBD2. Germline loops: CDR1 SGDLS, CDR2 YYNGEE. This CDR3 is 15 amino acids long. V shed 1 base, J shed 5 bases, and the junction held 7 bases outside the gene matches. Here the CDR3 reads CASSVSSGTKDTQYF. CDR3 bases: TGTGCCAGCAGCGTATCCAGCGGGACGAAAGATACGCAGTATTTT.

The gene calls are TRBV2 and TRBJ1-1, with 10 bases aligning to TRBD1. V trimming: 6 bases; J trimming: 6 bases; junction bases outside the gene matches: 7. This CDR3 spans 14 amino acids. The germline V gene encodes CDR1 SNHLY and CDR2 FYNNEI. The CDR3 here is CASSKGQGDAEAFF. The DNA of the CDR3 is TGTGCCAGCAGCAAAGGACAGGGGGATGCTGAAGCTTTCTTT.

This chain connects TRBV6-5 to TRBJ2-2; 7 positions agree with TRBD2. This CDR3 has 15 residues. Losses at the gene ends were 8 bases for V and 5 bases for J; bases not matched to a gene: 11. Germline CDR1 is MNHEY and CDR2 is SVGAGI. In DNA form, the CDR3 reads TGTGCCAGCGGGTCGGGCGGGGGAGTTACCGGGGAGCTGTTTTTT. This translates into CASGSGGGVTGELFF.

This chain uses TRBV10-1 with TRBJ2-7; TRBD2 matches at 10 bases. This CDR3 comprises 13 residues. The V and J ends lost 4 bases and 4 bases, in that order; junction bases with no gene match: 1. Germline values: CDR1 WNHNN, CDR2 SYGVQD (reference sequence). The DNA of the CDR3 is TGCGCCAGCAGTGCAGCGGGAGGGTACGAGCAGTACTTC. It encodes CASSAAGGYEQYF.

The chain recombines TRBV7-9 with TRBJ2-7, with D tentatively TRBD1 (6 bases). CDR1 is SEHNR, CDR2 FQNEAQ, per germline (reference sequence). CDR3 length: 15 residues. The V end was cut by 0 bases, the J end by 2 bases, with 11 bases between. This CDR3 is CASSLALGGTYEQYF. CDR3 in DNA: TGTGCCAGCAGCTTAGCCCTTGGGGGCACCTACGAGCAGTACTTC.

The chain links TRBV29-1 to TRBJ2-7, with 9 bases aligning to TRBD2. This CDR3 region has 12 residues. The germline V gene encodes CDR1 SQVTM and CDR2 ANQGSEA. The V gene end was trimmed by 5 bases and the J gene end by 5 bases; junction bases not matched to a gene: 4. Here the CDR3 reads CSVYSGRNEQYF. As DNA, the CDR3 is TGCAGCGTTTATAGCGGGAGAAACGAGCAGTACTTC.

This chain connects TRBV2 to TRBJ2-5; 9 nucleotides agree with TRBD2. Germline V gives CDR1 SNHLY, CDR2 FYNNEI. This CDR3 is 16 amino acids long. V gave up 7 bases and J gave up 1 base; unmatched junction bases: 10. As DNA, the CDR3 is TGTGCCAGCAACCCGCCGGCTAGCGGGATCCAAGAGACCCAGTACTTC. This translates into CASNPPASGIQETQYF.

The V and J genes are TRBV3-1 (or the pseudogene TRBV3-2) and TRBJ1-1; D might be TRBD1 (5 bases). This CDR3 region has 12 residues. V lost 6 bases and J lost 8, with 13 bases in between. The V gene's germline CDR1 is LGHDT and CDR2 YNNKEL (reference sequence). The CDR3 DNA reads TGTGCCAGCAGACAAACTCCAGGGGAAGCTTTCTTT. Its translation: CASRQTPGEAFF.

CDR3 coding DNA: TGTGCCAGTAGAACTGGACCCGGGGGCTTCAATCAGCCCCAGCATTTT. Translation gives CASRTGPGGFNQPQHF. The chain couples TRBV19 to TRBJ1-5, with D perhaps matching TRBD1 (6 bases). The CDR3 is made up of 16 amino acids. CDR1 LNHDA and CDR2 SQIVND come from the germline V gene (reference sequence). Trimming cost V 6 bases and J 3 bases, with 18 bases left between them.

CDR3 DNA: TGTGCCAGCAGTTACTACGCTAGCAGGACCGGGGAGCTGTTTTTT. This gives the protein CASSYYASRTGELFF. The V gene is TRBV6-5, the J gene TRBJ2-2; tentative D call: TRBD2 (5 bases). Germline V CDR1 and CDR2: MNHEY, SVGAGI. The CDR3 runs to 15 residues. Trimming stripped 1 base from V and 5 bases from J, with 11 bases between.

This clone has just a few counts. This chain uses TRBV2 with TRBJ1-3; weak D call: TRBD1 (6 bases). Per the germline V gene, CDR1 is SNHLY and CDR2 is FYNNEI. V lost 5 bases, J lost 0 bases, and 11 bases lay in between. This CDR3 is built from 15 residues. The CDR3 protein is CASSKGVNSGNTIYF. The CDR3, as DNA: TGTGCCAGCAGTAAGGGGGTTAACTCTGGAAACACCATATATTTT.

This sequence joins TRBV7-8 and TRBJ2-3; the match to TRBD2 covers 10 bases. Germline lookup yields CDR1 SGHVS and CDR2 FQNEAQ. With V trimmed by 0 bases and J by 0 bases, 3 bases remained unmatched. The CDR3 length is 17 residues. The CDR3 DNA follows: TGTGCCAGCAGCTTAGCGCCGACTAGCGGGAGCACAGATACGCAGTATTTT. This gives the protein CASSLAPTSGSTDTQYF.

This clone has only a few counts. The chain carries TRBV7-9 and TRBJ1-1; 9 bases are shared with TRBD1. Germline V gene data show CDR1 as SEHNR and CDR2 as FQNEAQ (reference sequence). CDR3 size: 16 residues. Unmatched junction bases numbered 11, after V lost 4 bases and J lost 5 bases. The CDR3 DNA sequence: TGTGCCAGCAGCTACCTCACAGGGGGCGGGAAAACTGAAGCTTTCTTT. This translates into CASSYLTGGGKTEAFF.

CDR3 in DNA: TGTGCCTGGAGTACACTAGCGGGAGGTTTGGGGGAGCAGTTCTTC. Residues: CAWSTLAGGLGEQFF. This chain joins TRBV30 and TRBJ2-1, with TRBD2 matching over 12 bases. The CDR3 is 15 residues long. After removal of 2 bases from V and 10 bases from J, the junction contained 9 bases not matched to a gene. Germline values: CDR1 GTSNPN, CDR2 SVGIG (reference sequence).